Given below is one T cell receptor beta chain in context. What it binds is not known. The data originate from a study of a mutant IDH1 vaccine in newly diagnosed glioma. For the study at large: Vaccines began 4-6 weeks after radiotherapy alone, or with temozolomide cycles. The earlier regimen, radiotherapy, temozolomide, or both, was most often both.

TCRdb keeps only in-frame clones here, not all; method: immunoSEQ multiplex PCR. The repertoire has about 38,000 clones, roughly 74% of them found once; the top ten carry roughly 5.5%. With 6 bases removed from V and 2 bases from J, the gap between germline ends came to 13 bases. Germline V gene lookup returns CDR1 MNHEY and CDR2 SVGAGI. The CDR3 sequence is 14 residues long. As to time point: week 5, during vaccination. Doses of 300 ug of mutant IDH1 20-mer peptide were given with topical imiquimod. The V call is TRBV6-5, the J call TRBJ1-1; D unresolved. The clonotype comes from a man aged 40-49 years with glioma. The source material was PBMCs, sampled from a glioma patient whose treatment included an IDH1 peptide vaccine. The CDR3 protein is CASRRQRQNTEAFF. The CDR3, as DNA: TGTGCCAGCAGGAGACAACGTCAAAACACTGAAGCTTTCTTT.